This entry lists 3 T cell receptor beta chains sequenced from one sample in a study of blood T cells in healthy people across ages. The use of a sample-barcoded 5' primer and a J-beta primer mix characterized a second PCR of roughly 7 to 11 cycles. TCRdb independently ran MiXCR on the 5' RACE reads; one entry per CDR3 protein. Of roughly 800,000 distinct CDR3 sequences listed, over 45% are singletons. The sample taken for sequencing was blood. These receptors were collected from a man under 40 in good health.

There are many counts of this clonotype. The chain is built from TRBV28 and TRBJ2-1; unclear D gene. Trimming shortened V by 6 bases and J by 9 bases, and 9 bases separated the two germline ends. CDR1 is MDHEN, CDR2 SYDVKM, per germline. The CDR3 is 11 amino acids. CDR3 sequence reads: CASSLKLEQFF. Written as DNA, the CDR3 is TGTGCCAGCAGCCTTAAACTTGAGCAGTTCTTC. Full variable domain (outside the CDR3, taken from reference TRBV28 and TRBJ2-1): DVKVTQSSRYLVKRTGEKVFLECVQDMDHENMFWYRQDPGLGLRLIYFSYDVKMKEKGDIPEGYSVSREKKERFSLILESASTNQTSMYLCASSLKLEQFFGPGTRLTVL.

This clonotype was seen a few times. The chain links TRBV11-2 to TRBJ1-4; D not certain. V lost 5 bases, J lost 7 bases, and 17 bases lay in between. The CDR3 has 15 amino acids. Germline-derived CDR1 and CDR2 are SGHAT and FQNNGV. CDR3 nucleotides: TGTGCCAGCAGCCCGAGTAGGGCCGGGAGTGAAAAACTGTTTTTT. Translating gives CASSPSRAGSEKLFF.

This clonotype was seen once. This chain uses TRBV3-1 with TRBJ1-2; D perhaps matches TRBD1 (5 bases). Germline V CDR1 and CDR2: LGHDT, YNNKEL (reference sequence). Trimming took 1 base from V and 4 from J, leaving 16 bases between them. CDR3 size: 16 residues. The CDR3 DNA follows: TGTGCCAGCAGCCAAGGTACGGGGGGGACCCTCTATGGCTACACCTTC. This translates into CASSQGTGGTLYGYTF.